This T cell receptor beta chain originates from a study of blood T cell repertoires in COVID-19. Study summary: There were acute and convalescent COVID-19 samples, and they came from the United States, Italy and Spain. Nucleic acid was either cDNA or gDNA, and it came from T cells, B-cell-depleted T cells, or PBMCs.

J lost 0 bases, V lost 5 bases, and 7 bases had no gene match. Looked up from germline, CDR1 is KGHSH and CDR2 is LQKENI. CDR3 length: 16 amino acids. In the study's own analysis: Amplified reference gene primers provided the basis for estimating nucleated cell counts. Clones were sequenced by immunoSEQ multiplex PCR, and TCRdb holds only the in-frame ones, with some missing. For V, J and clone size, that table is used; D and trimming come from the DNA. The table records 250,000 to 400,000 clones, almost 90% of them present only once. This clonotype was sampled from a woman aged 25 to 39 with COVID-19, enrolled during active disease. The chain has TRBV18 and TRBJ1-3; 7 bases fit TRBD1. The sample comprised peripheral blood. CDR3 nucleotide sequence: TGTGCCAGCTCAGGACAGGCCTACTCCTCTGGAAACACCATATATTTT. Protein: CASSGQAYSSGNTIYF.